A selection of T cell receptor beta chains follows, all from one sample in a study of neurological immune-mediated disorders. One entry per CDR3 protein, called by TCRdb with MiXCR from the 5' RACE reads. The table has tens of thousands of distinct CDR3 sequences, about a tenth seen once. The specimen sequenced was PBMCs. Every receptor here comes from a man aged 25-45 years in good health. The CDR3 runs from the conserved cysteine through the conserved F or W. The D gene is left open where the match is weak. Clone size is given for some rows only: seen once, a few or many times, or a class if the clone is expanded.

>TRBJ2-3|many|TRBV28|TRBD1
CASSSDREASTDTQYF
TGTGCCAGCAGTTCCGACAGGGAAGCTAGCACAGATACGCAGTATTTT
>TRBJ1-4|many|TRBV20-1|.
CSADRNEKLFF
TGCAGTGCTGACAGGAATGAAAAACTGTTTTTT
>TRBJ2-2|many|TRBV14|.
CASGRVTGELFF
TGTGCCAGCGGCAGGGTCACCGGGGAGCTGTTTTTT
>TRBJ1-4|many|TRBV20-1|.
CSARQGWDEKLFF
TGCAGTGCTAGACAGGGTTGGGATGAAAAACTGTTTTTT
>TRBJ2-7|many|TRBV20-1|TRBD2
CSARDPATSGSISYEQYF
TGCAGTGCTAGAGATCCGGCGACTAGCGGGTCTATCTCCTACGAGCAGTACTTC
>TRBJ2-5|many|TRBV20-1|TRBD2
CSAKRELEETQYF
TGCAGTGCTAAGCGGGAGCTTGAAGAGACCCAGTACTTC
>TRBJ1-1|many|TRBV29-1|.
CSVDAGQGGTEAFF
TGCAGCGTTGACGCGGGGCAGGGAGGCACTGAAGCTTTCTTT
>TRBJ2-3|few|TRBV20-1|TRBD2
CSARDKLAYSTDTQYF
TGCAGTGCTAGAGATAAACTAGCGTATAGCACAGATACGCAGTATTTT
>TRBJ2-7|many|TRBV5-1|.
CASSLGRDEQYF
TGCGCCAGCAGCTTGGGCAGGGACGAGCAGTACTTC
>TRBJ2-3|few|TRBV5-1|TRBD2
CASSSIAGTTDTQYF
TGCGCCAGCAGCTCCATAGCGGGGACCACAGATACGCAGTATTTT
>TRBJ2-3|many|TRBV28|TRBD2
CASSSTIAGLARDTQYF
TGTGCCAGCAGTTCCACTATTGCGGGACTAGCTAGAGATACGCAGTATTTT
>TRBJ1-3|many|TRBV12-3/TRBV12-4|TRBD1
CASSLRQGENTIYF
TGTGCCAGCAGTTTAAGGCAGGGGGAAAACACCATATATTTT
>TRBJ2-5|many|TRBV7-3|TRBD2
CASSLPTSGSGETQYF
TGTGCCAGCAGCTTACCGACTAGCGGGAGTGGGGAGACCCAGTACTTC
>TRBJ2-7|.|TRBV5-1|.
CASSLEMAQGYEQYF
TGCGCCAGCAGCTTGGAAATGGCCCAGGGCTACGAGCAGTACTTC
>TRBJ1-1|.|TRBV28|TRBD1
CASSLIGTGTGTEAFF
TGTGCCAGCAGTTTGATAGGGACAGGGACGGGCACTGAAGCTTTCTTT
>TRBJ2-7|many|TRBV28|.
CASTLYEQYF
TGTGCCAGCACCCTATACGAGCAGTACTTC
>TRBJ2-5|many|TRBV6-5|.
CASRGESGVETQYF
TGTGCCAGCCGGGGAGAATCGGGGGTAGAGACCCAGTACTTC
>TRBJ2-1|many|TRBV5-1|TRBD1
CASSTTGDSHNEQFF
TGCGCCAGCAGCACCACTGGGGACAGCCACAATGAGCAGTTCTTC
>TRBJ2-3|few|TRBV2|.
CASTEAAVLADTQYF
TGTGCCAGCACAGAAGCGGCGGTTCTAGCGGATACGCAGTATTTT
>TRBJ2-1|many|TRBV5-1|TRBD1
CASSLYGTGGKSLYNEQFF
TGCGCCAGCAGCCTCTACGGGACAGGGGGCAAGTCCCTCTACAATGAGCAGTTCTTC
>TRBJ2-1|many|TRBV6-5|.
CASTLETAGRGEQFF
TGTGCCAGCACCCTCGAAACTGCGGGCCGGGGTGAGCAGTTCTTC
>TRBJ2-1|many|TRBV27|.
CASSSRRGHPSSYNEQFF
TGTGCCAGCAGTAGCCGAAGGGGTCATCCCAGCTCCTACAATGAGCAGTTCTTC
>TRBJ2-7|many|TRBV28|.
CASSGTEYEQYF
TGTGCCAGCAGTGGGACGGAGTACGAGCAGTACTTC
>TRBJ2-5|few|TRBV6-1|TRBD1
CASTLTGAFQETQYF
TGTGCCAGCACCCTGACAGGGGCCTTCCAAGAGACCCAGTACTTC
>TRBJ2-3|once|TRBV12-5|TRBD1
CASGWTGTGTQYF
TGTGCTAGTGGTTGGACAGGAACAGGTACGCAGTATTTT
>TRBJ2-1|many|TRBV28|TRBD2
CASSLGGWLAEYNEQFF
TGTGCCAGCAGTTTAGGGGGGTGGCTAGCGGAATACAATGAGCAGTTCTTC
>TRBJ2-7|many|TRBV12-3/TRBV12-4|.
CASSLFAGDYEQYF
TGTGCCAGCAGTTTATTTGCGGGCGACTACGAGCAGTACTTC
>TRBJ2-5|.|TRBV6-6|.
CASSYSPSSAPGRSETQYF
TGTGCCAGCAGTTACTCCCCATCGTCGGCTCCTGGGAGATCAGAGACCCAGTACTTC
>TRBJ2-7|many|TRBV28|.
CASRLTGPYEQYF
TGTGCCAGCAGGCTGACAGGTCCCTACGAGCAGTACTTC
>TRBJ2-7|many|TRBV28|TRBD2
CASSFPSGISYEQYF
TGTGCCAGCAGTTTCCCTAGCGGGATCTCCTACGAGCAGTACTTC
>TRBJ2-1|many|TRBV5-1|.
CASSPYGSSYNEQFF
TGCGCCAGCAGCCCCTACGGCAGCTCCTACAATGAGCAGTTCTTC
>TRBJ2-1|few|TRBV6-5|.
CASSYRPTSTSSYNEQFF
TGTGCCAGCAGTTACCGGCCCACGTCTACGAGCTCCTACAATGAGCAGTTCTTC
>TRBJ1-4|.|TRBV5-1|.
CASSLGGPATNEKLFF
TGCGCCAGCAGCTTGGGGGGTCCTGCAACTAATGAAAAACTGTTTTTT
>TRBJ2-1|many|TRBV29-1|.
CSATLLTAKGSF
TGCAGCGCCACTCTCCTAACAGCTAAAGGGAGCTTC
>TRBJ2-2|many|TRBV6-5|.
CASSYVYENTGELFF
TGTGCCAGCAGTTACGTGTACGAGAACACCGGGGAGCTGTTTTTT
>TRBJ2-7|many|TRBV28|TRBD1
CASSLTGLIYEQYF
TGTGCCAGCAGTTTGACAGGGTTGATCTACGAGCAGTACTTC
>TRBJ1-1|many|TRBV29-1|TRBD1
CSVVPRGQNTEAFF
TGCAGCGTTGTTCCCAGGGGGCAGAACACTGAAGCTTTCTTT